This TCR beta chain was identified during a study of tumor and adjacent non-tumor tissue in lung cancer. At the level of the study: Patients comprised 12 adenocarcinoma, a couple of squamous cell carcinoma and 1 small cell lung cancer. Patients were aged roughly 30 to 76, 10 men and 4 to 6 women, stage I to III. Overall study findings and caveats: Significantly higher TCR diversity was found in tumor than normal lung.

The library came from three nested PCR rounds adapted from ARM-PCR protocols. TCRdb analysed the multiplex PCR reads with MiXCR anew, one entry per CDR3 protein. This table holds around 71,000 distinct CDR3 sequences, 72% found once. The template was RNA from unsorted bulk tissue. On this clonotype itself: Antigen: not known.

Germline V gene sequence: CDR1 DFQATT, CDR2 SNEGSKA (reference sequence). Trimming removed 7 bases at V and 5 bases at J, with 14 bases between. This CDR3 comprises 12 residues. This chain links TRBV20-1 with TRBJ2-5, with D unclear. What was sequenced was lung tumor tissue. This clonotype was obtained from a woman aged 40 to 50 with non-small cell lung cancer. The CDR3 spells CSDNGPRETQYF. The CDR3 DNA sequence: TGCAGTGATAACGGACCCCGGGAGACCCAGTACTTC.